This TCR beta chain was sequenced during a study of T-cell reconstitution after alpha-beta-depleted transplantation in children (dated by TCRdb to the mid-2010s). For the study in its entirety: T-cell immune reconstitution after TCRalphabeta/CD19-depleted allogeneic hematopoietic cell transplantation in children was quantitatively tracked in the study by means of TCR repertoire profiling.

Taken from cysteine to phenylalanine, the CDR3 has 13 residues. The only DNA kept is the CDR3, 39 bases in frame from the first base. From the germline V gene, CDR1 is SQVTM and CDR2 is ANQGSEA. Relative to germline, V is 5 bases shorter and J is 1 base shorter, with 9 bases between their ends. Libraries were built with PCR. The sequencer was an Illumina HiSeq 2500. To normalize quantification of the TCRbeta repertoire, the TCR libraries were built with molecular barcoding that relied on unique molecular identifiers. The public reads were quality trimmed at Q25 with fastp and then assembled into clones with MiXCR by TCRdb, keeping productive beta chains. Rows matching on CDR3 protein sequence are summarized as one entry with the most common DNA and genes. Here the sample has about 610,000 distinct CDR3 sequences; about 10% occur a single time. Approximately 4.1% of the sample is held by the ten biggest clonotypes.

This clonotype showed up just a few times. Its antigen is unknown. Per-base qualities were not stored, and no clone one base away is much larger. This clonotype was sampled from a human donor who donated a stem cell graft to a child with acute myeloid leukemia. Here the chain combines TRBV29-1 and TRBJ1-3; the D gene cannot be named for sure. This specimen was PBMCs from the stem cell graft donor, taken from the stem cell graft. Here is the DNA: TGCAGCGTTCAGTGGGGTTCTGGAAACACCATATATTTT. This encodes CSVQWGSGNTIYF.